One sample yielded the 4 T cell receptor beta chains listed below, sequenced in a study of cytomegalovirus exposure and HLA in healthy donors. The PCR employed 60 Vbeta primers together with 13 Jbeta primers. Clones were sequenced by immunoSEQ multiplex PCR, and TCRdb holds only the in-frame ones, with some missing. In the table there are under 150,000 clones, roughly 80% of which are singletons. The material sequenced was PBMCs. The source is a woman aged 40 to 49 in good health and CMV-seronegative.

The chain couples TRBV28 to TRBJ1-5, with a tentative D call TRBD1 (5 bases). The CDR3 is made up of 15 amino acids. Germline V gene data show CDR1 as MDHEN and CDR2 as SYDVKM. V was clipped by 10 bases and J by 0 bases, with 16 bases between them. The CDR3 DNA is TGTGCCACCGAAATCGGGGGGAATAGCAATCAGCCCCAGCATTTT. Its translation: CATEIGGNSNQPQHF.

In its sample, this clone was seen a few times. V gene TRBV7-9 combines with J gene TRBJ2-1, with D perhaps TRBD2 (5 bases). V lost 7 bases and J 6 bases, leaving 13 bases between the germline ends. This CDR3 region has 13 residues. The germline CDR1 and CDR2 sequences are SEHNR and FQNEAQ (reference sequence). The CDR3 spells CASILRAVNEQFF. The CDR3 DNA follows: TGTGCCAGCATACTGCGGGCTGTCAATGAGCAGTTCTTC.

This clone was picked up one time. CDR3 bases: TGTGCCAGCAGGGCCGGGACAGGAGGAGACATTCAGTACTTC. This gives the protein CASRAGTGGDIQYF. The chain recombines TRBV6-5 with TRBJ2-4, with 8 bases matching TRBD1. The V gene end was trimmed by 6 bases and the J gene end by 8 bases; junction bases not matched to a gene: 9. CDR3 size: 14 residues. Germline values: CDR1 MNHEY, CDR2 SVGAGI.

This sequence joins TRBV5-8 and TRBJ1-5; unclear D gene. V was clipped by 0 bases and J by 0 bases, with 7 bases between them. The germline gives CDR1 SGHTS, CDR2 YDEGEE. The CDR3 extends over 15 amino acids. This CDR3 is CASSLGDFSNQPQHF. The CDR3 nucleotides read TGTGCCAGCAGCTTGGGCGACTTTAGCAATCAGCCCCAGCATTTT.